The sequence of this TCR beta chain was determined in a study of CD8 T cells in ankylosing spondylitis. Study observations and caveats: Among TCR beta sequences, a motif of several highly homologous variants appeared characteristic of ankylosing spondylitis blood. Earlier authors reported some of these motif variants in reactive arthritis synovial fluid and blood.

TCRdb redid the calling of the 5' RACE reads with MiXCR, one entry per CDR3 protein. The sample has just over 350,000 distinct CDR3 sequences; approximately 20% are singletons. The CDR3 consists of 15 residues. Trimming removed 5 bases from V and 3 bases from J, with 13 bases in between. This clonotype was counted only a few times. The antigen remains undetermined. The sequence was collected from a male donor with ankylosing spondylitis or in good health (not recorded which). The chain employs TRBV12-3 or TRBV12-4 and TRBJ1-4, with D possibly TRBD1 on 5 matching bases. The sequencing sample was made of blood, either unsorted or a sorted T cell fraction (not recorded which). As DNA, the CDR3 is TGTGCCAGCAGTCCTCGGGGGAGGGCTAATGAAAAACTGTTTTTT. Its protein product is CASSPRGRANEKLFF.